A selection of T cell receptor beta chains follows, all from one sample in a study of blood T cell repertoires in COVID-19. Using immunoSEQ multiplex PCR, the repertoire was profiled, and TCRdb retains in-frame clones only, with some absent. The table lists approximately 190,000 clones, around 84% of them singletons. The source material was peripheral blood. The receptors stem from a man aged 30 to 39 with active or convalescent COVID-19. Both conserved end residues are part of each CDR3. Clone size is given for some rows only: seen once, a few or many times, or a class if the clone is expanded.

>TRBV7-9|NA
CASSLVVGGETQYF
>TRBV5-1|NA
CAGRQGPMNTEAFF
>TRBV6-1|NA
CASSEGGLRGPMNTEAFF
>TRBV5-4|NA
CASSLGRGGDTQYF
>TRBV5-1|few
CASSYSGQGGYGYTF
>TRBV5-1|few
CASSPDNGLYNSPLHF
>TRBV5-4|NA
CASSLVGGELFF
>TRBV9|NA
CASSASRESTDTQYF
>TRBV9|NA
CASSVLLNTGELFF
>TRBV7-2|NA
CASSSRTGQGNTGELFF
>TRBV18|few
CASSPGTVLYEQYF
>TRBV28|NA
CASSSPTAMNTEAFF
>TRBV6-5|NA
CASTQGSGSTEAFF
>TRBV5-1|NA
CASKPYVVLDTQYF
>TRBV6-2/TRBV6-3|NA
CASSYPGGSDTQYF
>TRBV20-1|few
CSASGGLNTGELFF
>TRBV9|NA
CASSVEGGAGPDLTF
>TRBV28|NA
CASSFRTDYGYTF
>TRBV30|NA
CAWTTGTSSGNTIYF
>TRBV9|NA
CASSLYGGRETQYF
>TRBV7-9|NA
CASSPSSRNEQFF
>TRBV19|NA
CASSSGSGSSTRRFF
>TRBV19|NA
CASSMEGVGSPLHF
>TRBV6-1|once
CASSEPGIWTATPGNTIYF
>TRBV7-9|NA
CASSLLTGDYGYTF
>TRBV6-4|NA
CASSREGGPDTQYF
>TRBV29-1|NA
CSVPGWGVSTEAFF
>TRBV5-1|few
CASSWTGEGEKLFF
>TRBV12-3/TRBV12-4|NA
CASSTQGGQPQHF
>TRBV21-1|once
CASSLRTGTGWRIYCDQPQHF
>TRBV7-9|few
CASSAGQEKLFF
>TRBV4-3|NA
CASSQEASGSREQYF
>TRBV6-5|NA
CASSYRGENTEAFF
>TRBV6-1|once
CASSEGGPEQFF
>TRBV6-4|NA
CASSEERGGPDTQYF
>TRBV2|NA
CASSGDSSGANVLTF
>TRBV7-9|NA
CASSIDSIGYTF
>TRBV19|once
CATRSREGLAGVNYEQYF
>TRBV19|NA
CATKLRGGELFF
>TRBV6-6|NA
CASSYPGQGTYEQYF
>TRBV7-9|NA
CASSLEESSIYF
>TRBV11-2|once
CASSFNSVNEQFF
>TRBV12-3/TRBV12-4|NA
CASSFAAPGYTF
>TRBV7-3|NA
CASSSVGLARGETQYF
>TRBV4-1|NA
CASSPSGVEGNTIYF
>TRBV6-4|NA
CASKRTGDTEAFF
>TRBV5-1|NA
CASSGGLAGSSYEQYF
>TRBV6-1|NA
CASSEGAGGNQPQHF
>TRBV5-1|NA
CASSLVAENEQFF